The 7 T cell receptor beta chains reported below all come from one sample, sequenced in a study of identical twins. A single record per CDR3 protein comes from TCRdb applying MiXCR to the 5' RACE reads. The profile shows about 240,000 distinct CDR3 sequences, 6% to 8.5% of them singletons. These same records also appear under a second study, on yellow fever vaccine responses in identical twins.

The sample consisted of CD8+ T cells sorted from blood. The receptors shown here come from a woman between 18 and 29 years old in good health.

The rearrangement links TRBV6-5 to TRBJ2-7; 9 nucleotides match TRBD2. Germline lookup yields CDR1 MNHEY and CDR2 SVGAGI. After removal of 4 bases from V and 4 bases from J, the junction contained 14 bases not matched to a gene. This CDR3 has 17 amino acids. This CDR3 is CASSSTPLGLAQYEQYF. The CDR3 DNA reads as TGTGCCAGCAGTTCCACCCCACTCGGACTAGCGCAGTACGAGCAGTACTTC.

The J gene is TRBJ2-7, the V gene TRBV27, with 13 bases fitting TRBD2. This CDR3 has 15 residues. From germline, CDR1 is MNHEY and CDR2 SMNVEV (reference sequence). The V and J ends lost 7 bases and 5 bases, in that order; junction bases with no gene match: 8. The CDR3 here is CASMPGLAGENEQYF. The CDR3 DNA follows: TGTGCCAGCATGCCCGGACTAGCGGGAGAAAACGAGCAGTACTTC.

This clonotype was detected only a few times. The rearrangement links TRBV4-1 to TRBJ2-3; D gene ambiguous. Looked up from germline, CDR1 is MGHRA and CDR2 is YSYEKL. This CDR3 is built from 15 residues. Trimming removed 1 base from V and 2 bases from J, with 10 bases in between. CDR3: CASSQAVRSTDTQYF. The CDR3 nucleotides read TGCGCCAGCAGCCAAGCGGTTAGATCCACAGATACGCAGTATTTT.

This clonotype was counted ten times or more. The V gene is TRBV6-4, the J gene TRBJ2-3; possible D gene TRBD1, 6 bases. The CDR3 sequence is 15 residues long. Trimming cost V 3 bases and J 1 base, with 11 bases left between them. The germline CDR1 and CDR2 sequences are MRHNA and SNTAGT. For the CDR3, the DNA is TGTGCCAGCAGTGAGTCGGCAGGGGGCACAGATACGCAGTATTTT. Its protein is CASSESAGGTDTQYF.

This clonotype showed up just a few times. The chain has TRBV24-1 and TRBJ2-2, with unresolved D. Trimming removed 0 bases at V and 0 bases at J, with 7 bases between. The CDR3 is made up of 16 amino acids. Per germline, CDR1 KGHDR and CDR2 SFDVKD. The CDR3 coding sequence is TGTGCCACCAGTGATTTGATTGGGGCGAACACCGGGGAGCTGTTTTTT. It encodes CATSDLIGANTGELFF.

This clonotype was recorded many times. This chain connects TRBV6-2 or TRBV6-3 to TRBJ1-1; TRBD1 is a possible D gene (6 bases). This CDR3 contains 13 residues. V was pared by 4 bases and J by 3 bases, with 9 bases between. Germline V gives CDR1 MNHEY, CDR2 SVGEGT. The CDR3 protein is CASSWGGHTEAFF. The CDR3, as DNA: TGTGCCAGCAGTTGGGGGGGGCACACTGAAGCTTTCTTT.

This clonotype appeared many times. This chain connects TRBV20-1 to TRBJ1-4, with D maybe TRBD1 (6 bases). From germline, CDR1 is DFQATT and CDR2 SNEGSKA (reference sequence). This CDR3 comprises 15 residues. Trimming took off 1 base at V and 6 bases at J, with 15 bases between the two ends. CDR3 in amino acids: CSARGAGDHDEKLFF. The CDR3 coding sequence is TGCAGTGCTAGAGGGGCAGGGGATCATGATGAAAAACTGTTTTTT.